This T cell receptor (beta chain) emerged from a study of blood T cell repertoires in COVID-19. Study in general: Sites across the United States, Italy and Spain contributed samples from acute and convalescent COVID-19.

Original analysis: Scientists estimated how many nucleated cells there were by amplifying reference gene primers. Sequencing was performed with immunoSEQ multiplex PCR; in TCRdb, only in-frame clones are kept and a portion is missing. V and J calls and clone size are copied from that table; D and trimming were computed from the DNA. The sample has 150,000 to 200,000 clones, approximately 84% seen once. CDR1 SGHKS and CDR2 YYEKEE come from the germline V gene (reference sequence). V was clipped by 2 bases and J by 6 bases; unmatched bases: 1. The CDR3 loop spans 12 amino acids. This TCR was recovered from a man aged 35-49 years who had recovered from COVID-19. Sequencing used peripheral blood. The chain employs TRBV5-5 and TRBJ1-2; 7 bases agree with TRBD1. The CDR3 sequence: CASSFDRDGYTF. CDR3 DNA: TGTGCCAGCAGCTTCGACAGGGATGGCTACACCTTC.